The rows below give T cell receptor beta chains drawn from one sample of a study of post-analysis software for immune sequencing data. Via MiXCR, TCRdb re-called the PCR reads, giving one row per CDR3 protein. There are 380,000 or so distinct CDR3 sequences in the sample; roughly 36% occur only once, and roughly 13% lies in the top ten. Sequenced sample: blood. The receptors come from a girl aged 5 to 17 with multiple sclerosis. The CDR3 runs from the conserved cysteine through the conserved F or W. The D gene is left open where the match is weak. Clone size, where shown, is once, few, many, or a class for clones that have expanded.

TRBJ2-7 TRBV6-2/TRBV6-3 TRBD1 - TGTGCCAGCAGTTACGCCCCGGGACAGGGGGCCTACGAGCAGTACTTC CASSYAPGQGAYEQYF
TRBJ2-3 TRBV5-1 TRBD2 - TGCGCCAGCAGCCCTGGACTAGCGGGAGGACAACCTAGCACAGATACGCAGTATTTT CASSPGLAGGQPSTDTQYF
TRBJ2-3 TRBV4-1 TRBD2 - TGCGCCAGCAGCCAGTCTAACAATCTAGCGGGTGACGCGTGGACAGATACGCAGTATTTT CASSQSNNLAGDAWTDTQYF
TRBJ1-4 TRBV12-3/TRBV12-4 - - TGTGCCAGCACCTCCAGCGCCCAAAATGAAAAACTGTTTTTT CASTSSAQNEKLFF
TRBJ1-5 TRBV5-6 - - TGTGCCAGCAGCTTATCTCTAGGGGTGAGCAATCAGCCCCAGCATTTT CASSLSLGVSNQPQHF
TRBJ2-5 TRBV6-5 - few TGTGCCAGCAGTTCTCAGCTGGCAGAGACCCAGTACTTC CASSSQLAETQYF
TRBJ2-7 TRBV5-1 TRBD1 few TGCGCCAGCAGCTTGCTTGAGACAGGGGACAACGAGCAGTACTTC CASSLLETGDNEQYF
TRBJ1-1 TRBV20-1 - few TGCAGTGTCCCAGCCACTGTTCGGGGCACTGAAGCTTTCTTT CSVPATVRGTEAFF
TRBJ2-7 TRBV5-4 - few TGTGCCAGCAGCTTGAGGGGGGCGGGTTTTCCGACCTACGAGCAGTACTTC CASSLRGAGFPTYEQYF
TRBJ1-1 TRBV12-3/TRBV12-4 - - TGTGCCAGCACCCCCGGCAGGGCGAACACTGAAGCTTTCTTT CASTPGRANTEAFF
TRBJ1-6 TRBV5-1 - few TGCGCCAGCAGCTTGACAGGAACAGATGGTTCACCCCTCCACTTT CASSLTGTDGSPLHF
TRBJ1-5 TRBV7-8 - - TGTGCCAGCAGCTTAGCGCCTAGGGGCTCGAGGTCATTTAGAAATCAGCCCCAGCATTTT CASSLAPRGSRSFRNQPQHF
TRBJ1-2 TRBV20-1 - - TGCAGTGCTAGAGATCCGAGTTACTATGGCTACACCTTC CSARDPSYYGYTF
TRBJ1-1 TRBV6-6 - once TGTGCCAGCAGACAAACAAGACAGCTAAACACTGAAGCTTTCTTT CASRQTRQLNTEAFF
TRBJ1-5 TRBV6-6 - many TGTGCCAGCAGTTACGGGTGGAATCAGCCCCAGCATTTT CASSYGWNQPQHF
TRBJ1-1 TRBV4-1 TRBD1 few TGCGCCAGCAGCCAAGGCTCCGCCCGCAGGGGGATGACTTTCTTT CASSQGSARRGMTFF
TRBJ2-7 TRBV12-3/TRBV12-4 - - TGTGCCAGCAGTAGACAGTACAAGCAGTACTTC CASSRQYKQYF